Listed here are 3 T cell receptor beta chains from one sample, sequenced in a study of blood T cell repertoires in COVID-19. Measured with immunoSEQ multiplex PCR; TCRdb has only the in-frame clones, and not every one. The sample holds more than 85,000 clones, around 86% seen once. The sequenced sample consisted of peripheral blood. These receptors were taken from a man in his fifties or sixties with active or convalescent COVID-19.

This clone was recorded only once. The chain recombines TRBV7-9 with TRBJ1-1; D is perhaps TRBD1 (6 bases). The CDR3 consists of 19 residues. V lost 4 bases and J 1 base, leaving 25 bases between the germline ends. From germline, CDR1 is SEHNR and CDR2 FQNEAQ (reference sequence). The CDR3 DNA sequence: TGTGCCAGCAGCTCACCCAAGGGACACCTCGGTTGGGAGAACACTGAAGCTTTCTTT. The encoded protein is CASSSPKGHLGWENTEAFF.

The chain uses TRBV7-9 and TRBJ1-1; D remains ambiguous. Between the trimmed V and J ends, which lost 2 bases and 7 bases, there was a span of 14 bases. Germline V CDR1 and CDR2: SEHNR, FQNEAQ (reference sequence). This CDR3 has 14 amino acids. In DNA, the CDR3 is TGTGCCAGCAGCTTAACAACGGGGTCTATTGAAGCTTTCTTT. Its translation is CASSLTTGSIEAFF.

This chain joins TRBV19 and TRBJ1-5; possibly TRBD1 for D (5 bases). This CDR3 is 15 amino acids long. The V gene lost 6 bases and the J gene lost 4 bases, with 16 bases spanning the gap. Germline CDR1 and CDR2: LNHDA and SQIVND (reference sequence). The CDR3 region has the DNA TGTGCCAGTAGCCCGGACACGGGAGGAAATCAGCCCCAGCATTTT. Amino acids: CASSPDTGGNQPQHF.